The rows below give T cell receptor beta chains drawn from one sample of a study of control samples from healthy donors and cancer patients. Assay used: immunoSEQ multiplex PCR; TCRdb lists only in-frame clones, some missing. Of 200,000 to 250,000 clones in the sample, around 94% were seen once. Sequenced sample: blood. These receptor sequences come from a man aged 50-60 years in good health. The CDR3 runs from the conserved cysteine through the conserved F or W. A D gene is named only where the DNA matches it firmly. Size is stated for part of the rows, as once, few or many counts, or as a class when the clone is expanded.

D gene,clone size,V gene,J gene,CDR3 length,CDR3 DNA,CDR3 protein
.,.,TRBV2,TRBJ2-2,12,TGTGCCAGCACAGCTACCCTCGGGGAGCTGTTTTTT,CASTATLGELFF
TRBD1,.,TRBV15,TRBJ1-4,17,TGTGCCACCAGCAGCGGACAGGGGGCGGCGCCGAAGGAAAAACTGTTTTTT,CATSSGQGAAPKEKLFF
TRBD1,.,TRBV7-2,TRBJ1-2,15,TGTGCCAGCAGCCCTGGGACAGCTATCCCCTATGGCTACACCTTC,CASSPGTAIPYGYTF
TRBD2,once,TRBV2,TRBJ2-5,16,TGTGCCAGCAGTGGAGATATTGCGGGGGGGAAGGAGACCCAGTACTTC,CASSGDIAGGKETQYF
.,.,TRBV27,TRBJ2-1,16,TGTGCCAGCAGTTTATTGGGGGTGCTAGCGCAAAATGAGCAGTTCTTC,CASSLLGVLAQNEQFF
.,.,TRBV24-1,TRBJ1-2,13,TGTGCCACCAGTCACGGGAGCGACTATGGCTACACCTTC,CATSHGSDYGYTF
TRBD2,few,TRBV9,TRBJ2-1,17,TGTGCCAGCAGCGTATTCGGGACTAGCGGGTTTTACAATGAGCAGTTCTTC,CASSVFGTSGFYNEQFF
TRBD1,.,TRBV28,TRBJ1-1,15,TGTGCCAGCAGACGGCGGCCAGGGGGGACCACTGAAGCTTTCTTT,CASRRRPGGTTEAFF
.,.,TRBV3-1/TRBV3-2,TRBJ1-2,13,TGTGCCAGCAGCCAATCGAGACAGCCGAGCTACACCTTC,CASSQSRQPSYTF
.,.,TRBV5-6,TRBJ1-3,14,TGTGCCAGCAGCGTCGGACCCCAATCGGATGCCATATATTTT,CASSVGPQSDAIYF
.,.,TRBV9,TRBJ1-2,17,TGTGCCAGCAGCCAAACGGTCAGCCAAAGGGGAGTCTATGGCTACACCTTC,CASSQTVSQRGVYGYTF
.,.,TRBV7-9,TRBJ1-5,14,TGTGCCAGCAGCTTAGGGAACTATAATCAGCCCCAGCATTTT,CASSLGNYNQPQHF
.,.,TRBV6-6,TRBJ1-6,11,TGTGCCAGCAGTCACAATTCACCCCTCCACTTT,CASSHNSPLHF
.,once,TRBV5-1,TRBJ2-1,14,TGCGCCAGCGGGGGCAGGGGAATAAACAATGAGCAGTTCTTC,CASGGRGINNEQFF
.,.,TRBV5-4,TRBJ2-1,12,TGTGCCAGCAGCTCGCCTTACAATGAGCAGTTCTTC,CASSSPYNEQFF
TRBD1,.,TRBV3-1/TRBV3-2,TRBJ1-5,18,TGTGCCAGCAGCCACCCGACAGGGGGCTACCATAGCAATCAGCCCCAGCATTTT,CASSHPTGGYHSNQPQHF
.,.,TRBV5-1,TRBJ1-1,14,TGCGCCAGCAGCCCCGGGACGGCGAACACTGAAGCTTTCTTT,CASSPGTANTEAFF
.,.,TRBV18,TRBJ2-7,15,TGTGCCAGCTCACCACCGTTGACTGGGGGAACCGAGCAGTACTTC,CASSPPLTGGTEQYF
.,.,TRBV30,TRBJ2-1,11,TGTGCCTGGAGTGTACTAGTTGGGCAGTTCTTC,CAWSVLVGQFF
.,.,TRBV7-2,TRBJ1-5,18,TGTGCCAGCAGCTTAGTACCGACGGTCCTAAATAGCAATCAGCCCCAGCATTTT,CASSLVPTVLNSNQPQHF
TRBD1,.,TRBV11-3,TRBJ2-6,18,TGTGCCAGCAGCGACCCCCGGGACAGGGCTTCTGGGGCCAACGTCCTGACTTTC,CASSDPRDRASGANVLTF
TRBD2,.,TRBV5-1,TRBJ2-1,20,TGCGCCAGCAGCCCCTACCCCGGGACTAGCGGGGGGGCGGTCTACAATGAGCAGTTCTTC,CASSPYPGTSGGAVYNEQFF
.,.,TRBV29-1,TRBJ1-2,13,TGCAGCGACCGCACAGGGCTTGGCTATGGCTACACCTTC,CSDRTGLGYGYTF
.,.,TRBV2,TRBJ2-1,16,TGTGCCAGCAGGACCCTGGCTAGTCGGTCCTACAATGAGCAGTTCTTC,CASRTLASRSYNEQFF
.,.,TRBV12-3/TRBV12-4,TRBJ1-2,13,TGTGCCAGCAGTAACCGGGAGCAATATGGCTACACCTTC,CASSNREQYGYTF
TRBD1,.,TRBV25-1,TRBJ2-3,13,TGTGCCAGCAGTAAGTGGACAGGGGCTACGCAGTATTTT,CASSKWTGATQYF
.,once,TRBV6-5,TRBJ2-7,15,TGTGCCAGCAGTTACCCCGGACAGAGTTCCTACGAGCAGTACTTC,CASSYPGQSSYEQYF
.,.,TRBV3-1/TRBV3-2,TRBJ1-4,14,TGTGCCAGCAGCCAAGATACAGGAACACAAAAACTGTTTTTT,CASSQDTGTQKLFF
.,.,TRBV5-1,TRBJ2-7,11,TGCGCCAGCAGCTTGGAATCCGAGCAGTACTTC,CASSLESEQYF
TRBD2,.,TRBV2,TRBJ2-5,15,TGTGCCAGCAGTCACGAGGGTGCGGGGGAAGAGACCCAGTACTTC,CASSHEGAGEETQYF
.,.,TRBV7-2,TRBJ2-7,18,TGTGCCAGCAGCTTAATCGGCCGTAGCCGTCCCGCGGACTACGAGCAGTACTTC,CASSLIGRSRPADYEQYF
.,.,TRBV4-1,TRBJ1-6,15,TGCGCCAGCAGCCAACGGTCCCTCGCGGATTCACCCCTCCACTTT,CASSQRSLADSPLHF
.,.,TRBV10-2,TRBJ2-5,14,TGCGCCAGCAGTGTGAGCCGGCCCACAGAGACCCAGTACTTC,CASSVSRPTETQYF
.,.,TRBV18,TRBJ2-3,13,TGTGCCAGCTCCCTCCAGCACGGAGATACGCAGTATTTT,CASSLQHGDTQYF
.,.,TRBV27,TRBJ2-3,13,TGTGCCAGCAGTTTACCCGCCACAGATACGCAGTATTTT,CASSLPATDTQYF
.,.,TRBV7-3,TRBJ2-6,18,TGTGCCAGCAGCTTAAGGGGGACGTCAAGCTCTGGGGCCAACGTCCTGACTTTC,CASSLRGTSSSGANVLTF
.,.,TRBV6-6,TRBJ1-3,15,TGTGCCAGCAGACTGACGGGGGCGTCTGGAAACACCATATATTTT,CASRLTGASGNTIYF
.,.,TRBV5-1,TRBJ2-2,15,TGCGCCAGCAGCCCTGCGGGACCGAACACCGGGGAGCTGTTTTTT,CASSPAGPNTGELFF
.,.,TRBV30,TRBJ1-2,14,TGTGCCTGGGGACATACCGGGACTTCCTATGGCTACACCTTC,CAWGHTGTSYGYTF
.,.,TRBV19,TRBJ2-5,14,TGTGCCAGTAGGCAGATGGGATACCAAGAGACCCAGTACTTC,CASRQMGYQETQYF